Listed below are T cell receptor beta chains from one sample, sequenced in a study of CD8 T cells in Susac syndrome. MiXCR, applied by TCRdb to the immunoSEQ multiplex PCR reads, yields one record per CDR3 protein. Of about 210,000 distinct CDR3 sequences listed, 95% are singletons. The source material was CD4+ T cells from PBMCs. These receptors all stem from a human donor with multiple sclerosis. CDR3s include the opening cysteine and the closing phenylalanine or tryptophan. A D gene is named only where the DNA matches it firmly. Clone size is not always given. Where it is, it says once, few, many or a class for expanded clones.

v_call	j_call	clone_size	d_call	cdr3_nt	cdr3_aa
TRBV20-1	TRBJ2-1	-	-	TGCAGTGCTAGTAGCACTTCCGGAGGCAACAATGAGCAGTTCTTC	CSASSTSGGNNEQFF
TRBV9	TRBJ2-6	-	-	TGTGCCAGCAGCGTAAAAGGGACTGGGGCCAACGTCCTGACTTTC	CASSVKGTGANVLTF
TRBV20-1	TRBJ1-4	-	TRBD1	TGCAGTGCTTTCAGGACAGGATCAGAAAAACTGTTTTTT	CSAFRTGSEKLFF
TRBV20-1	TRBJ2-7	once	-	TGCAGTGCTAGAGAGGGCAGCTCCTACGAGCAGTACTTC	CSAREGSSYEQYF
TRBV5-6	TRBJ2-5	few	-	TGTGCCAGCAGCTTGGCGGGTTTACAAGAGACCCAGTACTTC	CASSLAGLQETQYF
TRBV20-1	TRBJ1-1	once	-	TGCAGTGCTAGAGATAGCCTCTTGGGGGAAGCTTTCTTT	CSARDSLLGEAFF
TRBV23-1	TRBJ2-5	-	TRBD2	TGCGCCAGCAGTCAATCAGCGGGGGGCCGGGAGACCCAGTACTTC	CASSQSAGGRETQYF
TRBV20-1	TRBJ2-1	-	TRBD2	TGCAGTGCACTAGCGGGCGGCTCCTACAATGAGCAGTTCTTC	CSALAGGSYNEQFF
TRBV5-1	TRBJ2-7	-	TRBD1	TGCGCCAGCAGCTTGGTGGGGACAGAGGGCTACGAGCAGTACTTC	CASSLVGTEGYEQYF
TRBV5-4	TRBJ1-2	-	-	TGTGCCAGCAGCTTCCCTGGGGAGAGTGGCTACACCTTC	CASSFPGESGYTF
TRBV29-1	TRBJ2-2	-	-	TGCAGCGTTGGTTCTCGGGTGAACACCGGGGAGCTGTTTTTT	CSVGSRVNTGELFF
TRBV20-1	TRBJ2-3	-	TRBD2	TGCAGTGCTACCGCGGGAGGGGGCAGCACAGATACGCAGTATTTT	CSATAGGGSTDTQYF
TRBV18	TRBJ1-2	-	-	TGTGCCAGCTCACCTCCTGACAGAAACTATGGCTACACCTTC	CASSPPDRNYGYTF
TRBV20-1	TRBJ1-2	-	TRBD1	TGCAGTGCGCCAGGGACAGCCTACCACTATGGCTACACCTTC	CSAPGTAYHYGYTF
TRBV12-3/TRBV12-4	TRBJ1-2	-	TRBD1	TGTGCCAGCAGTTTAGGGGGACAGTCTTGGGGTGGCTACACCTTC	CASSLGGQSWGGYTF
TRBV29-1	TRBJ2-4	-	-	TGCAGCGCCAACGAGTCCAAAAACATTCAGTACTTC	CSANESKNIQYF
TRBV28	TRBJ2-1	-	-	TGTGCCAGCAAGGTGAATCTCAATGAGCAGTTCTTC	CASKVNLNEQFF
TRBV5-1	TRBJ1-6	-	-	TGCGCCAGCAGCAGGGAAGGAGGTTCACCCCTCCACTTT	CASSREGGSPLHF
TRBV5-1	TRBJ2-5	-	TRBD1	TGCGCCAGCTCAGGACGGACAGGGGTGGGAGAGACCCAGTACTTC	CASSGRTGVGETQYF
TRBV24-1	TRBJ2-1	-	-	TGTGCCACCAGTGATTCTGGGAATGAGCAGTTCTTC	CATSDSGNEQFF
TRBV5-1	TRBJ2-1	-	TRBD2	TGCGCCAGCAGCTTGGTAGCGGGGGGGCACAATGAGCAGTTCTTC	CASSLVAGGHNEQFF
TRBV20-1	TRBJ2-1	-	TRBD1	TGCAGTGCTAGGTTCGGACAGGCAGGGTACAATGAGCAGTTCTTC	CSARFGQAGYNEQFF
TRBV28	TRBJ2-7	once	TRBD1	TGTGCCAGCAGTTGGGACAGGGATGCCTACGAGCAGTACTTC	CASSWDRDAYEQYF
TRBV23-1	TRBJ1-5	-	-	TGCGCCAGCAGTCACCCCAGAGGCGGCAGGGCTAGGGGTAGCAATCAGCCCCAGCATTTT	CASSHPRGGRARGSNQPQHF
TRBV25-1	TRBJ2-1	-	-	TGTGCCAGCAGCCCTACTTGGGAGGGGGGTGAGCAGTTCTTC	CASSPTWEGGEQFF
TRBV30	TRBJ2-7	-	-	TGTGCCTGGGGGGGGCCCTACTACGAGCAGTACTTC	CAWGGPYYEQYF
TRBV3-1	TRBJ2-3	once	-	TGTGCCAGCAGCCAAGATCCTCGGGTCTTACGGCGAAGCACAGATACGCAGTATTTT	CASSQDPRVLRRSTDTQYF
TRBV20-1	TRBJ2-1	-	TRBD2	TGCAGTGCTAGGTTAGCGGCGACTAGCAGTCTAGAGCAGTTCTTC	CSARLAATSSLEQFF
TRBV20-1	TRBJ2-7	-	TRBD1	TGCAGTGCTCTAACCGGGACAGGGTTCTTCGAGCAGTACTTC	CSALTGTGFFEQYF
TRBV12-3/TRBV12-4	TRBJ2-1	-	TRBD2	TGTGCCAGCAGACCCGGACTAGCGGGAGATATAAAGCAGTTCTTC	CASRPGLAGDIKQFF
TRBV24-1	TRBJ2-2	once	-	TGTGCCACCAGTTCCGCTGGGGGGACCGGGGAGCTGTTTTTT	CATSSAGGTGELFF
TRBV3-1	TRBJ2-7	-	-	TGTGCCAGCAGCCAAGACCAGGTACCCTTGGGCGAGCAGTACTTC	CASSQDQVPLGEQYF
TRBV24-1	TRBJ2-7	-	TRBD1	TGTGCCACCAGTGAACCCGGACAGGGCTTCTCCTACGAGCAGTACTTC	CATSEPGQGFSYEQYF
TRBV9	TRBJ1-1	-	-	TGTGCCAGCAGCGTGTTGATGAACACTGAAGCTTTCTTT	CASSVLMNTEAFF
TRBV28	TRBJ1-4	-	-	TGTGCCAGCAGTTTATTACCAGGGGCCGGTGAAAAACTGTTTTTT	CASSLLPGAGEKLFF
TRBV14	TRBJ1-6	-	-	TGTGCCAGCAGCCCGCGACAAGATTCACCCCTCCACTTT	CASSPRQDSPLHF
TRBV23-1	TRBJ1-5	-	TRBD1	TGCGCCAGCAGTCAATCCTGGCAGGGGGCTATGCAGCCCCAGCATTTT	CASSQSWQGAMQPQHF
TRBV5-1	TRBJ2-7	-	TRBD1	TGCGCCAGCAGCCGGGACAGCCTTACCTACGAGCAGTACTTC	CASSRDSLTYEQYF
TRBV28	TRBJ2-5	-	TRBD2	TGTGCCAGCAAGGAGCGGGACGTAGAGACCCAGTACTTC	CASKERDVETQYF
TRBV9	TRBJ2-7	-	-	TGTGCCAGCAGCGTAGAAGGGCTTCCCTACGAGCAGTACTTC	CASSVEGLPYEQYF
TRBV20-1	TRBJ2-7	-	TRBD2	TGCAGTGCTAGCGTAGGACTAGCGGGGTTTTACGAGCAGTACTTC	CSASVGLAGFYEQYF
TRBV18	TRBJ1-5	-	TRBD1	TGTGCCAGCTCTCAAGGGGGCCAGCGGAATCAGCCCCAGCATTTT	CASSQGGQRNQPQHF
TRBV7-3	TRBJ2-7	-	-	TGTGCCAGCAGCCCCGACAGCCACTACGAGCAGTACTTC	CASSPDSHYEQYF
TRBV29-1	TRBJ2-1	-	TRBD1	TGCAGCGCCCAGAGCCTCACAGGGGTCTCCTACAATGAGCAGTTCTTC	CSAQSLTGVSYNEQFF
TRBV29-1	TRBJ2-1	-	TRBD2	TGCAGCGTTGAAGGTAGTGTGGGAGGGATATACAATGAGCAGTTCTTC	CSVEGSVGGIYNEQFF
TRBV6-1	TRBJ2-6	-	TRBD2	TGTGCCAGCAGTCAATGGGAGGGGTCCGGGGCCAACGTCCTGACTTTC	CASSQWEGSGANVLTF
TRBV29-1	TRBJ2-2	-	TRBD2	TGCAGCGCCGGGACTAGCGGGAAGGCAACCGGGGAGCTGTTTTTT	CSAGTSGKATGELFF
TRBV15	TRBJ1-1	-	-	TGTGCCACCAGCACGCCCGGACCCCGCCGGGCTTTCTTT	CATSTPGPRRAFF
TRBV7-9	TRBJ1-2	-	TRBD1	TGTGCCAGCAGCACGGGACAGACGGGGCATGGCTACACCTTC	CASSTGQTGHGYTF
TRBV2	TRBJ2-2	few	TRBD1	TGTGCCAGCAAGGGACAGGGTAACACCGGGGAGCTGTTTTTT	CASKGQGNTGELFF
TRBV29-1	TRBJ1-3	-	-	TGCAGCGTTGAGGAGGGGGCTGGAAACACCATATATTTT	CSVEEGAGNTIYF
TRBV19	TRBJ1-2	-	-	TGTGCCAGTAGGGGACGGAACTATGGCTACACCTTC	CASRGRNYGYTF
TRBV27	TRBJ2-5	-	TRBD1	TGTGCCAGCAGGGCTATTATGCGGCGGACAGGGTTATCAGAGACCCAGTACTTC	CASRAIMRRTGLSETQYF
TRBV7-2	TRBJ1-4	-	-	TGTGCCAGCAGCTTAAGTTCTGGACTGAATGAAAAACTGTTTTTT	CASSLSSGLNEKLFF
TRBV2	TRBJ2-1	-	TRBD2	TGTGCCAGCAGTGAGTTCCCGCGGACTAGCGGGGGACGAACCTACAATGAGCAGTTCTTC	CASSEFPRTSGGRTYNEQFF